This TCR beta chain was documented in a study of T cell responses to AZD1222 COVID-19 vaccine. Study-wide results and caveats: In a largely white British group with more females than males, clonal diversity was possibly underestimated. Following two doses of AZD1222, Spike-specific TCR breadth and depth rose. Spike-wide coverage was observed for vaccine-associated CD4 TCRs, with dominant responses at 160-218 and 743-854.

Germline CDR1 and CDR2: SNHLY and FYNNEI. V was clipped by 3 bases and J by 0 bases, with 9 bases between them. CDR3 length: 15 amino acids. With regard to this clone: Antigen: not known.

Repertoires were generated with immunoSEQ multiplex PCR, while TCRdb's copy carries only in-frame clones and drops some. This sample carries roughly 120,000 clones, over 75% of them seen once, and the ten largest clones take 7.7%. This material consisted of peripheral blood, taken on day 0 of AZD1222 vaccination. The clonotype comes from an adult in good health. The chain employs TRBV2 and TRBJ2-1; D is perhaps TRBD1 or TRBD2 (6 bases each). Written as DNA, the CDR3 is TGTGCCAGCAGTGACGGGGGCAACTCCTACAATGAGCAGTTCTTC. It specifies CASSDGGNSYNEQFF.